The 14 T cell receptor beta chains given below trace back to one sample, sequenced in a study of regulatory T cells in long-lasting Graves disease (dated by TCRdb to the early 2020s). This specimen's time point label, interpreted: persistent/refractory GD, antithyroid drugs over 5 years with positive TRAb. For both TCR sequencing and RNA sequencing, RNA was extracted from PBMCs using TRIzol. Libraries came from multiplex PCR. TCRdb lists the instrument as Illumina HiSeq 4000. iRepertoire HTBI primers and Arm-PCR amplification of CDR3 regions were used to construct TCR beta libraries. TCRdb handled the public reads itself, with Q25 trimming in fastp and clone calling in MiXCR, and kept productive beta chains. Rows with a matching CDR3 protein are joined into one entry that keeps the most common DNA and genes. The sample profile shows about 470,000 distinct CDR3 sequences; more than 20% of them were found once. The top ten clones comprise 7% to 10% of the sample.

The material was peripheral blood mononuclear cells (PBMCs), obtained when the disease was refractory, from a patient treated with antithyroid drugs. The receptors come from a female donor with Graves disease.

This clonotype was detected a few times. The gene calls are TRBV18 and TRBJ1-4; no firm D call. Germline V CDR1 and CDR2: KGHSH, LQKENI. Trimming left V 2 bases short and J 8 bases short, with 12 bases between. This CDR3 has 14 amino acids. The chain's CDR3 is CASSPSPKGEKLFF. The CDR3 DNA is TGTGCCAGCTCACCAAGCCCGAAGGGCGAAAAACTGTTTTTT.

This clonotype was seen ten or more times. The CDR3 spells CASSSGTNDQKMETQYF. Here the CDR3 DNA reads TGTGCCAGCAGCTCCGGAACTAACGACCAAAAGATGGAGACCCAGTACTTC. V gene TRBV11-2 combines with J gene TRBJ2-5; D gene ambiguous. Germline CDR1 and CDR2: SGHAT and FQNNGV. CDR3 length equals 17 residues. The V end lost 4 bases, the J end lost 5 bases, and 23 bases lay between the germline ends.

V usage is TRBV12-3 or TRBV12-4 and J usage is TRBJ2-3; the D gene is possibly TRBD2 (6 bases). Trimming removed 5 bases from V and 6 bases from J, with 12 bases in between. This CDR3 is 13 amino acids long. The CDR3 sequence is CASSLPAGDTQYF. The CDR3, as DNA: TGTGCCAGCAGTCTACCTGCGGGGGATACGCAGTATTTT.

This clonotype was counted between two and nine times. CDR3 coding DNA: TGCAGTGCTAGAGATATTGCGGCTAGCGGGACCCCCTACGAGCAGTACTTC. This sequence encodes CSARDIAASGTPYEQYF. The chain joins TRBV20-1 to TRBJ2-7; 9 bases map to TRBD2. This CDR3 is 17 amino acids long. V was pared by 0 bases and J by 2 bases, with 11 bases of the junction left unmatched. In germline, CDR1 is DFQATT, CDR2 SNEGSKA (reference sequence).

This clonotype appeared a few times. This CDR3 reads CASSGTAMNTEAFF. The DNA of the CDR3 is TGTGCCAGCAGCGGGACTGCTATGAACACTGAAGCTTTCTTT. This rearrangement joins TRBV7-2 to TRBJ1-1; TRBD1 might be the D (5 bases). V lost 5 bases to trimming and J lost 0 bases, with 10 bases between them. Germline V CDR1 and CDR2: SGHTA, FQGNSA. The CDR3 runs 14 residues.

This clonotype was recorded at least ten times. J is TRBJ2-2 and V is TRBV12-3 or TRBV12-4, with D possibly called TRBD1 or TRBD2 (5 bases each). This CDR3 contains 12 residues. V lost 6 bases and J 8 bases, leaving 10 bases between the germline ends. The CDR3 sequence is CASRLREGELFF. The DNA of the CDR3 is TGTGCCAGCAGACTCAGGGAGGGGGAGCTGTTTTTT.

This clonotype came up many times. Compared with germline, one end of the junction differs, possibly owing to a read error. The chain is built from TRBV3-1 and TRBJ2-7; the D is unclear. Germline values: CDR1 LGHDT, CDR2 YNNKEL (reference sequence). The CDR3 spans 12 residues. CDR3 coding DNA: TGTGCCAGCAGCTCACGCTCCCACGAGCAGTACTTC. Translation: CASSSRSHEQYF.

This clonotype appeared many times. The chain links TRBV28 to TRBJ2-4; tentatively, D is TRBD2 (6 bases). This CDR3 has 15 amino acids. Germline V gene lookup returns CDR1 MDHEN and CDR2 SYDVKM. The germline V and J ends were trimmed by 2 bases and 0 bases, with 8 bases remaining between them. CDR3 region: CASSLEGLAKNIQYF. The CDR3 nucleotides are TGTGCCAGCAGTTTAGAGGGACTAGCCAAAAACATTCAGTACTTC.

This clonotype was seen at least ten times. The rearrangement links TRBV30 to TRBJ2-1; TRBD2 agrees at 15 bases. The CDR3 contains 16 residues. V dropped 3 bases and J dropped 8; count of bases not matched to a gene: 8. From germline, CDR1 is GTSNPN and CDR2 SVGIG (reference sequence). The CDR3 reads CAWSKGLAGGPDEQFF. The CDR3 DNA follows: TGTGCCTGGAGCAAAGGACTAGCGGGAGGGCCTGATGAGCAGTTCTTC. Based on the CDR3 plus reference TRBV30 and TRBJ2-1, the full variable domain is SQTIHQWPATLVQPVGSPLSLECTVEGTSNPNLYWYRQAAGRGLQLLFYSVGIGQISSEVPQNLSASRPQDRQFILSSKKLLLSDSGFYLCAWSKGLAGGPDEQFFGPGTRLTVL.

The table lists this clonotype with many counts. Here the CDR3 reads CASSLQGALDEQYF. In DNA form, the CDR3 reads TGTGCCAGCAGCTTGCAGGGGGCGCTTGACGAGCAGTACTTC. The chain combines TRBV5-6 with TRBJ2-7; 8 nucleotides line up with TRBD1. The V gene end was trimmed by 1 base and the J gene end by 5 bases; junction bases not matched to a gene: 5. The germline V gene has CDR1 SGHDT and CDR2 YYEEEE. The CDR3 is 14 amino acids. Using reference TRBV5-6 and TRBJ2-7 for the parts outside the CDR3, the full variable domain is DAGVTQSPTHLIKTRGQQVTLRCSPKSGHDTVSWYQQALGQGPQFIFQYYEEEERQRGNFPDRFSGHQFPNYSSELNVNALLLGDSALYLCASSLQGALDEQYFGPGTRLTVT.

The chain uses TRBV7-2 and TRBJ2-7; D gene uncertain. The CDR3 has 11 residues. V lost 1 base and J 4 bases, leaving 2 bases between the germline ends. The germline V gene has CDR1 SGHTA and CDR2 FQGNSA. The CDR3 is CTSSLGYEQYF. The CDR3 DNA reads as TGTACCAGCAGCTTAGGTTACGAGCAGTACTTC.

Many counts were recorded for this clonotype. The chain links TRBV29-1 to TRBJ2-7; a possible D gene is TRBD2 (6 bases). The germline V and J ends were trimmed by 6 bases and 4 bases, with 13 bases remaining between them. This CDR3 is built from 12 residues. The germline gives CDR1 SQVTM, CDR2 ANQGSEA. CDR3 region: CSVRDSSYEQYF. As DNA, the CDR3 is TGCAGCGTGCGGGACTCGTCGTACGAGCAGTACTTC.

This chain connects TRBV7-2 to TRBJ2-5, with 10 bases aligning to TRBD2. Germline trimming cut 1 base from V and 4 bases from J; bases unmatched to any gene: 15. Germline CDR1 is SGHTA and CDR2 is FQGNSA. The CDR3 has 19 residues. The CDR3 here is CASSLVPVIAGGPIETQYF. As DNA, the CDR3 is TGTGCCAGCAGCTTAGTTCCCGTGATAGCGGGGGGTCCCATAGAGACCCAGTACTTC.

This clonotype was seen many times. V gene TRBV6-5 combines with J gene TRBJ1-4, with 7 nucleotides matching TRBD1. After removal of 4 bases from V and 4 bases from J, the junction contained 6 bases not matched to a gene. This CDR3 has 15 residues. CDR1 is MNHEY and CDR2 is SVGAGI in the germline V gene. The CDR3 loop is CASSFRGLGNEKLFF. CDR3 coding DNA: TGTGCCAGCAGTTTTAGGGGGCTAGGTAATGAAAAACTGTTTTTT.